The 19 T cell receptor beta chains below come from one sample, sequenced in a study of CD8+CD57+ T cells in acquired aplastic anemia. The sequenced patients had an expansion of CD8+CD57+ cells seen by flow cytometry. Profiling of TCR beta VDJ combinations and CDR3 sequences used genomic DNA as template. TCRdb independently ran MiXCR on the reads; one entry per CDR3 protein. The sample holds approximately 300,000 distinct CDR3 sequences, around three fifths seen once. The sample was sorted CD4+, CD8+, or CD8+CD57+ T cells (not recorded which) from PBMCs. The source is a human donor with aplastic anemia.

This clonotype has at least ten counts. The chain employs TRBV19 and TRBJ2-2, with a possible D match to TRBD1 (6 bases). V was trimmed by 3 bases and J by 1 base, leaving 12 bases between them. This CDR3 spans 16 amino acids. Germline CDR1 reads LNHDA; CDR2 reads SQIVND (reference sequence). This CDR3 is CASSIGSTGNTGELFF. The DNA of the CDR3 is TGTGCCAGTAGTATTGGTTCGACAGGGAACACCGGGGAGCTGTTTTTT.

In nucleotides, the CDR3 is TGTGCCAGCTCCGACACGGACTATGGCTACACCTTC. This sequence encodes CASSDTDYGYTF. The chain links TRBV5-4 to TRBJ1-2; D is unresolved. The germline V gene has CDR1 SGHNT and CDR2 YYREEE (reference sequence). CDR3 size: 12 residues. V dropped 7 bases and J dropped 3 bases, with 10 bases sitting between them.

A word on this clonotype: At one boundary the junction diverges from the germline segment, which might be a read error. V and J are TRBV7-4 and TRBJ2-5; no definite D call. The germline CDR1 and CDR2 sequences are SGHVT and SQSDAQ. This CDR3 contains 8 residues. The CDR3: CARRTGCF. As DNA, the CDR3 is TGTGCCAGGCGGACCGGGTGCTTC.

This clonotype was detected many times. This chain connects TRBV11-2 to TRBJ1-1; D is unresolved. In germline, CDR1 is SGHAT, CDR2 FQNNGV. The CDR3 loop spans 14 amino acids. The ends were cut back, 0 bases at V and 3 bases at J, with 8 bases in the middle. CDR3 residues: CASSLDGSYTEAFF. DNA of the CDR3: TGTGCCAGCAGCTTAGACGGATCCTACACTGAAGCTTTCTTT.

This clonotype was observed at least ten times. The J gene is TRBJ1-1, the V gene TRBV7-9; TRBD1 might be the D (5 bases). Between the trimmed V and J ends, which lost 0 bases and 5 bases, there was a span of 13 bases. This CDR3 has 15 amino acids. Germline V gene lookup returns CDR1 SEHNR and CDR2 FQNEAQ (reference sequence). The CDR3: CASSLARGGLTEAFF. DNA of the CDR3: TGTGCCAGCAGCTTAGCGCGGGGGGGTCTTACTGAAGCTTTCTTT.

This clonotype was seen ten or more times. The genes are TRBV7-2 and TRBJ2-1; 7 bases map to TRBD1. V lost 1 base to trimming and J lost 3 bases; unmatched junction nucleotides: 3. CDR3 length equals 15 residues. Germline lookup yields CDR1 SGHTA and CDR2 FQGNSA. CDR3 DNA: TGTGCCAGCAGCTTAGAGGGGGCAAGCTACAATGAGCAGTTCTTC. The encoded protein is CASSLEGASYNEQFF.

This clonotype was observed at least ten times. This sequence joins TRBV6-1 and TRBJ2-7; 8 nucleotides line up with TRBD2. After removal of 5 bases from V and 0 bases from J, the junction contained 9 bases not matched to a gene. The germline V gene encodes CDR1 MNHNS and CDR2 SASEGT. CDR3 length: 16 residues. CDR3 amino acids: CASSFAGGASSYEQYF. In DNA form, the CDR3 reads TGTGCCAGCAGTTTTGCCGGGGGGGCTAGCTCCTACGAGCAGTACTTC.

The CDR3 reads CASSSMTSLTTNEQFF. As DNA, the CDR3 is TGTGCCAGCAGCTCAATGACTAGTCTGACTACCAATGAGCAGTTCTTC. The chain has TRBV7-3 and TRBJ2-1; possible D gene TRBD2, 6 bases. This CDR3 is 16 amino acids long. Germline CDR1 is SGHTA and CDR2 is FQGTGA. V lost 4 bases and J 6 bases, leaving 19 bases between the germline ends.

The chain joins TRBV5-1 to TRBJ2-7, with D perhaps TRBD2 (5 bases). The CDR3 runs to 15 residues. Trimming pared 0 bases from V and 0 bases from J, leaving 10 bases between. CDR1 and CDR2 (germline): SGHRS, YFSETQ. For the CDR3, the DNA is TGCGCCAGCAGCTTGGGGCGGGTTAGCTCCTACGAGCAGTACTTC. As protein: CASSLGRVSSYEQYF.

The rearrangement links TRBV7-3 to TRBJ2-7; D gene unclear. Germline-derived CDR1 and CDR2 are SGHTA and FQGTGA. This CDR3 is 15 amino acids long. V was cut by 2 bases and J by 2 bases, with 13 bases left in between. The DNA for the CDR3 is TGTGCCAGCAGCTTAGTTATGGGCCCGACCTACGAGCAGTACTTC. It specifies CASSLVMGPTYEQYF.

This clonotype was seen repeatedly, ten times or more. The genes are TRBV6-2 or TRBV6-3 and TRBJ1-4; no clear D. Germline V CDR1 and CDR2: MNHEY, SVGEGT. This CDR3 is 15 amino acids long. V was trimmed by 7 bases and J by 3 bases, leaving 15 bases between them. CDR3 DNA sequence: TGTGCCAGCACCTACACCATCACGGCTAATGAAAAACTGTTTTTT. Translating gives CASTYTITANEKLFF.

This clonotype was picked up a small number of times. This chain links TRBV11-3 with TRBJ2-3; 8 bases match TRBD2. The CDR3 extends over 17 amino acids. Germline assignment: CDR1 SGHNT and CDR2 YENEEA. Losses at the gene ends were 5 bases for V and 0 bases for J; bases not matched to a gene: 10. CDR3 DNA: TGTGCCAGCAGCCCCCGGGGGGGTGCCCTAAGCACAGATACGCAGTATTTT. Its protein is CASSPRGGALSTDTQYF.

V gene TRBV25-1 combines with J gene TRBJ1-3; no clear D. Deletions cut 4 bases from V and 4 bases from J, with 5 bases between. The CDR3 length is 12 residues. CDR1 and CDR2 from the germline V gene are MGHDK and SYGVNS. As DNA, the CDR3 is TGTGCCAGCAGTGTTAAAGGAAACACCATATATTTT. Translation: CASSVKGNTIYF.

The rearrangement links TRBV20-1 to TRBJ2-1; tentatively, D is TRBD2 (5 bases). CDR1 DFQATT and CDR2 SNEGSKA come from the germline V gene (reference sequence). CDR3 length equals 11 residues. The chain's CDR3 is CGELKYHEQFF. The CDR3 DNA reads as TGCGGGGAGTTGAAGTACCATGAGCAGTTCTTC.

The CDR3 DNA is TGTGCCAGCTCACCACCTGGGCAGGGCCCTGGAAACACCATATATTTT. Its protein is CASSPPGQGPGNTIYF. The chain carries TRBV18 and TRBJ1-3; TRBD1 might be the D (5 bases). The CDR3 runs 16 residues. Trimming shortened V by 0 bases and J by 2 bases, and 11 bases separated the two germline ends. Germline V lookup: CDR1 KGHSH, CDR2 LQKENI.

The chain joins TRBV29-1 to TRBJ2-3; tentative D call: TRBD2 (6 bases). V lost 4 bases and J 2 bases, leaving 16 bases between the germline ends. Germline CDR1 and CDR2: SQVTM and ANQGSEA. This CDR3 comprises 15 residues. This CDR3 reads CSVGGGGAPTDTQYF. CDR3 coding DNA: TGCAGCGTTGGGGGAGGAGGGGCCCCCACAGATACGCAGTATTTT.

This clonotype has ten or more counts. CDR3 coding DNA: TGTGCCACCAGTGATTTGGGGCCAAAGGATGAGCAGTTCTTC. Translation: CATSDLGPKDEQFF. V usage is TRBV24-1 and J usage is TRBJ2-1, with D hard to call. V lost 0 bases, J lost 8 bases, and 10 bases lay in between. This CDR3 region has 14 residues. Germline V gene sequence: CDR1 KGHDR, CDR2 SFDVKD.

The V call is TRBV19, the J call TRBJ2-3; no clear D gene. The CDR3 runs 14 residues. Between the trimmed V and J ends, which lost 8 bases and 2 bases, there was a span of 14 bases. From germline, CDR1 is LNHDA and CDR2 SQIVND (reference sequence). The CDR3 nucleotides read TGTGCCAGTGACATCGGCCGGAACACAGATACGCAGTATTTT. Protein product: CASDIGRNTDTQYF.

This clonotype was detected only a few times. DNA of the CDR3: TGTGCCATCAGTTCAGACTTCTTATCCTACGAGCAGTACTTC. The encoded protein is CAISSDFLSYEQYF. The gene calls are TRBV10-3 and TRBJ2-7; D uncertain. The CDR3 consists of 14 residues. Looked up from germline, CDR1 is ENHRY and CDR2 is SYGVKD. V lost 5 bases, J lost 1 base, and 12 bases lay in between.